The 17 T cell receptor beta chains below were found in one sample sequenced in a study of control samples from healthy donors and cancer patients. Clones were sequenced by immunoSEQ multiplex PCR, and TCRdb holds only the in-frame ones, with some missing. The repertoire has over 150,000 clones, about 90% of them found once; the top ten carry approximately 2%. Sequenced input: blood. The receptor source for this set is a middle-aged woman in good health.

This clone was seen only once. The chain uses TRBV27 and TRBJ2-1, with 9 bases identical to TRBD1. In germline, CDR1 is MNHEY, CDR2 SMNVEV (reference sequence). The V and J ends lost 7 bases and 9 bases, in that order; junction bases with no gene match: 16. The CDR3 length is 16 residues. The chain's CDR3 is CASKILPGQGEGEQFF. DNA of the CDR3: TGTGCCAGCAAAATATTACCGGGACAGGGTGAGGGTGAGCAGTTCTTC.

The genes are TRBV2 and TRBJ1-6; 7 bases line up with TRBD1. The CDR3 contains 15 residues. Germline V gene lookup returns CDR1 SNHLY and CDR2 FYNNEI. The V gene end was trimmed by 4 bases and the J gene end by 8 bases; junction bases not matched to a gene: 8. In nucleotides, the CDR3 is TGTGCCAGCAGTGGCCCAGGGGGGGTTTATTCACCCCTCCACTTT. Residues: CASSGPGGVYSPLHF. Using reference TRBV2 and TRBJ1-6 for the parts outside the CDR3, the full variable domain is EPEVTQTPSHQVTQMGQEVILRCVPISNHLYFYWYRQILGQKVEFLVSFYNNEISEKSEIFDDQFSVERPDGSNFTLKIRSTKLEDSAMYFCASSGPGGVYSPLHFGNGTRLTVT.

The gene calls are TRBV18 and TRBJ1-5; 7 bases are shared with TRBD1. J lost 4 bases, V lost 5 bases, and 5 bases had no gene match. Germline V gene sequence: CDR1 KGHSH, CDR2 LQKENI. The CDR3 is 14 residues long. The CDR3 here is CASSLGQQNQPQHF. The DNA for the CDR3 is TGTGCCAGCTCATTGGGACAGCAAAATCAGCCCCAGCATTTT. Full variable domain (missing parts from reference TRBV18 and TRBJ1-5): NAGVMQNPRHLVRRRGQEARLRCSPMKGHSHVYWYRQLPEEGLKFMVYLQKENIIDESGMPKERFSAEFPKEGPSILRIQQVVRGDSAAYFCASSLGQQNQPQHFGDGTRLSIL.

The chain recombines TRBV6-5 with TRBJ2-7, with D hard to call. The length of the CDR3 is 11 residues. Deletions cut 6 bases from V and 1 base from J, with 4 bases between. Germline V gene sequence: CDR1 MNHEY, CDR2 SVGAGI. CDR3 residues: CASRWSYEQYF. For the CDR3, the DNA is TGTGCCAGCAGGTGGTCCTACGAGCAGTACTTC.

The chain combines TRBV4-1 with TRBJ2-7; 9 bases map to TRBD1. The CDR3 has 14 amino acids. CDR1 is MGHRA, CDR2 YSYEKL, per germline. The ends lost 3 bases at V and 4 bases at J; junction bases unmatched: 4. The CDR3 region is CASSQDRGGYEQYF. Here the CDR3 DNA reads TGCGCCAGCAGCCAGGACAGGGGAGGATACGAGCAGTACTTC.

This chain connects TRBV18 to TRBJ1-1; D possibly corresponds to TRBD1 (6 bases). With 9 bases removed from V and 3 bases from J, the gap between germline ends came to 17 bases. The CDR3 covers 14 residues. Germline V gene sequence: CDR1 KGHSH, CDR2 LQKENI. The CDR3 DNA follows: TGTGCCAGTCTCCCGATACAGGGAGACACTGAAGCTTTCTTT. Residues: CASLPIQGDTEAFF.

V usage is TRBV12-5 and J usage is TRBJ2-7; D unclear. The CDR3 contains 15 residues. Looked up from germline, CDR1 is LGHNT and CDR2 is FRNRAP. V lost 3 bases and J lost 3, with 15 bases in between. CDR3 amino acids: CASGFHVEDGYEQYF. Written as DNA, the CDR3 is TGTGCTAGTGGTTTTCATGTGGAAGACGGCTACGAGCAGTACTTC.

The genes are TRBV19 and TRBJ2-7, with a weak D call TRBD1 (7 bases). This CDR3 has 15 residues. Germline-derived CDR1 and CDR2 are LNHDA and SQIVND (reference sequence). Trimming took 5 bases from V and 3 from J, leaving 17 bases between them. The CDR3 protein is CASSPRGTVDYEQYF. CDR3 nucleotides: TGTGCCAGTAGTCCACGGGGGACAGTTGACTACGAGCAGTACTTC.

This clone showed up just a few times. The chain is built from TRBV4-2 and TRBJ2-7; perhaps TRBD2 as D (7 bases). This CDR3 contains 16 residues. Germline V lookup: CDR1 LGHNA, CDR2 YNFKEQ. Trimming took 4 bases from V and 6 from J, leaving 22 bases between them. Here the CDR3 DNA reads TGTGCCAGCAGCCCGACGGCCGGGGGGCTACGGGGCGAGCAGTACTTC. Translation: CASSPTAGGLRGEQYF.

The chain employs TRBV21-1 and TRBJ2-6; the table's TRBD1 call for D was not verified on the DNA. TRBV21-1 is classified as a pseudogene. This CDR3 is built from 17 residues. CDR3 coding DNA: TGTGCCAGCAGCAAAACATCGACAGGGGTTGGGGCCAACGTCCTGACTTTC. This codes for CASSKTSTGVGANVLTF.

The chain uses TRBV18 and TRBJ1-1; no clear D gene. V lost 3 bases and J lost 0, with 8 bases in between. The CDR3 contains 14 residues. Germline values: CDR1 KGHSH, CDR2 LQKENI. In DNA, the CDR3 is TGTGCCAGCTCACCCGTGCGTGTGAACACTGAAGCTTTCTTT. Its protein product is CASSPVRVNTEAFF.

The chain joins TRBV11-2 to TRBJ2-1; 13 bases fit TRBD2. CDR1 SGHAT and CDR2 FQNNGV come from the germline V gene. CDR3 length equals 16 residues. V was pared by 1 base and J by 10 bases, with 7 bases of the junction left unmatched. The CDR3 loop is CASSLAGTSGNREQFF. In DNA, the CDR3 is TGTGCCAGCAGCTTAGCCGGGACTAGCGGGAACCGGGAGCAGTTCTTC.

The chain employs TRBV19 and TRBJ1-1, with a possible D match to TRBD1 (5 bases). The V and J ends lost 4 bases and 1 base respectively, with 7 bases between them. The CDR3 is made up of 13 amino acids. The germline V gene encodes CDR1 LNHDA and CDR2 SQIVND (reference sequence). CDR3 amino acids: CASSTGPNTEAFF. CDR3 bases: TGTGCCAGTAGTACAGGGCCGAACACTGAAGCTTTCTTT.

The CDR3 is CASSLLRDRIYEQYF. The CDR3, as DNA: TGCGCCAGCAGCTTGCTCCGGGACCGAATCTACGAGCAGTACTTC. This rearrangement joins TRBV5-1 to TRBJ2-7; D may be TRBD1 or TRBD2 (5 bases each). Germline loops: CDR1 SGHRS, CDR2 YFSETQ. Trimming left V 1 base short and J 3 bases short, with 14 bases between. The CDR3 contains 15 residues. The variable domain in full, completed from reference TRBV5-1 and TRBJ2-7, reads KAGVTQTPRYLIKTRGQQVTLSCSPISGHRSVSWYQQTPGQGLQFLFEYFSETQRNKGNFPGRFSGRQFSNSRSEMNVSTLELGDSALYLCASSLLRDRIYEQYFGPGTRLTVT.

The CDR3 coding sequence is TGTGCCAGTATCGACTTGAACACTGAAGCTTTCTTT. Protein product: CASIDLNTEAFF. The chain combines TRBV19 with TRBJ1-1; D unresolved. Trimming pared 7 bases from V and 0 bases from J, leaving 6 bases between. This CDR3 spans 12 amino acids. CDR1 and CDR2 from the germline V gene are LNHDA and SQIVND (reference sequence).

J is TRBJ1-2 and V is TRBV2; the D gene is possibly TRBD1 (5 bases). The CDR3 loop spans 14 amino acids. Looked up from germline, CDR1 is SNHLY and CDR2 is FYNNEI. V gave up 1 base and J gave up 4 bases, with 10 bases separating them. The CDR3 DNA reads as TGTGCCAGCAGTGAAGGGGGCGGGGGCTATGGCTACACCTTC. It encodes CASSEGGGGYGYTF.

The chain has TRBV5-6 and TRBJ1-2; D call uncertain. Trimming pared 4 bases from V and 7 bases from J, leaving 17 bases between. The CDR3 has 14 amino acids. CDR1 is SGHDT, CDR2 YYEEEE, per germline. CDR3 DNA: TGTGCCAGCAGCAAGGGAGGGAGTATGGGTGGCTACACCTTC. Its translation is CASSKGGSMGGYTF.